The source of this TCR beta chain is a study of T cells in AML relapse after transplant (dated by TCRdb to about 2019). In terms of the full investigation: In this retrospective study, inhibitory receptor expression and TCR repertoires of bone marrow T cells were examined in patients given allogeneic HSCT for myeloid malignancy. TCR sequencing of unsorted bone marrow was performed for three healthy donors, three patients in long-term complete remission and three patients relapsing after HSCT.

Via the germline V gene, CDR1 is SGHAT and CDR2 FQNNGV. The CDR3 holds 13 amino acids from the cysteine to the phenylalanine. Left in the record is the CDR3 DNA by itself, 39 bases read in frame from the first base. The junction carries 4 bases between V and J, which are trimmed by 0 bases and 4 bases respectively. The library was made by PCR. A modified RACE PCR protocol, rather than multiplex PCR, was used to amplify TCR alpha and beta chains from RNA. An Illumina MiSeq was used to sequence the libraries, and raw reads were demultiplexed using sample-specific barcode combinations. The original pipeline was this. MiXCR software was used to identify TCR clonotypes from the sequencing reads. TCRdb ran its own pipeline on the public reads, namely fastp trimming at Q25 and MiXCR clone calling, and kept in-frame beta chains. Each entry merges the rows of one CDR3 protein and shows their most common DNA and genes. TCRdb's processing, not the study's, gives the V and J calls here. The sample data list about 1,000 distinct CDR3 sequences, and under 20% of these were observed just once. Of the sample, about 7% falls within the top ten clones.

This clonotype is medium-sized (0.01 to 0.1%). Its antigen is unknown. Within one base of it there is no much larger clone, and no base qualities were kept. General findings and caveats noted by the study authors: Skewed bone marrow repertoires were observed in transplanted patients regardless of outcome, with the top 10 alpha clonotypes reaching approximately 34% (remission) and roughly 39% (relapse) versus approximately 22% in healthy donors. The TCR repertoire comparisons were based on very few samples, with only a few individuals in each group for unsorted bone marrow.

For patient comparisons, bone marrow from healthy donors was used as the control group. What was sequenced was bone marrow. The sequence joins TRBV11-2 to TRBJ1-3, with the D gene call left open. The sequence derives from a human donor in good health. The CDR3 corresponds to CASSLEPGNTIYF. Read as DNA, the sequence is TGTGCCAGCAGCTTAGAGCCGGGAAACACCATATATTTT.